A single sample gave rise to the 7 T cell receptor beta chains below, sequenced in a study of memory B cells and T cells in multiple sclerosis. Profiling relied on immunoSEQ multiplex PCR, and the TCRdb table lists in-frame clones only, not all of them. The sample lists about 45,000 clones, over 75% seen once, with 1% to 1.3% in the top ten. Their antigen targets remain unknown. Separate sequencing covered autoproliferating (CFSE-dim) and non-proliferating (CFSE-high) T cells from stimulus-free culture. Roughly 4.5x10^7 CFSE-labeled PBMCs were cultured six to seven days unstimulated, then replicate wells were pooled. The specimen was PBMCs from blood kept in culture. These receptors were taken from a human donor with multiple sclerosis.

V and J are TRBV7-9 and TRBJ2-5, with D perhaps assigned TRBD1 or TRBD2 (6 bases each). Germline lookup yields CDR1 SEHNR and CDR2 FQNEAQ (reference sequence). Trimming pared 3 bases from V and 9 bases from J, leaving 17 bases between. CDR3 length: 14 amino acids. CDR3 DNA: TGTGCCAGCAGCTTTGCCGGGGGCGGATCCCCCCAGTACTTC. This codes for CASSFAGGGSPQYF.

The genes are TRBV25-1 and TRBJ1-2; 7 bases match TRBD1. CDR1 is MGHDK, CDR2 SYGVNS, per germline. The CDR3 length is 13 residues. The V and J ends lost 5 bases and 4 bases, in that order; junction bases with no gene match: 4. The CDR3 nucleotides are TGTGCCAGCAGTACAGGGGCGGGCTATGGCTACACCTTC. It encodes CASSTGAGYGYTF.

This sequence joins TRBV6-1 and TRBJ2-7; maybe TRBD2 (5 bases). The CDR3 loop spans 14 amino acids. Per the germline V gene, CDR1 is MNHNS and CDR2 is SASEGT. Trimming stripped 8 bases from V and 0 bases from J, with 14 bases between. The CDR3 protein is CASWPGSSSYEQYF. As DNA, the CDR3 is TGTGCCAGCTGGCCGGGGAGCAGCTCCTACGAGCAGTACTTC.

The CDR3, as DNA: TGTGCCAGCAGCTCAGCGGGGGAACCATTTCCTCTAGAGACCCAGTACTTC. Its translation is CASSSAGEPFPLETQYF. The chain joins TRBV7-2 to TRBJ2-5, with 8 bases that match TRBD2. The CDR3 length is 17 residues. Looked up from germline, CDR1 is SGHTA and CDR2 is FQGNSA. The trim removed 4 bases at V and 4 bases at J, leaving 14 bases unmatched. Variable domain in full (rest from reference TRBV7-2 and TRBJ2-5): GAGVSQSPSNKVTEKGKDVELRCDPISGHTALYWYRQSLGQGLEFLIYFQGNSAPDKSGLPSDRFSAERTGGSVSTLTIQRTQQEDSAVYLCASSSAGEPFPLETQYFGPGTRLLVL.

The rearrangement links TRBV11-1 to TRBJ2-1; D not resolved. This CDR3 region has 13 residues. The V and J ends lost 5 bases and 4 bases respectively, with 9 bases between them. Germline CDR1 reads SGHAT; CDR2 reads FQDESV (reference sequence). The CDR3 nucleotides read TGTGCCAGCAGCCTATTAGAATACAATGAGCAGTTCTTC. Translated, it gives CASSLLEYNEQFF.

This chain joins TRBV7-2 and TRBJ1-4; D uncertain. V lost 0 bases and J lost 10, with 9 bases in between. This CDR3 is 13 amino acids long. Per the germline V gene, CDR1 is SGHTA and CDR2 is FQGNSA. CDR3 sequence reads: CASSLAGIGKLFF. In DNA form, the CDR3 reads TGTGCCAGCAGCTTAGCAGGAATCGGAAAACTGTTTTTT.

This clone appeared once. The V and J genes are TRBV9 and TRBJ1-2, with D perhaps matching TRBD1 (5 bases). The CDR3 spans 16 residues. Germline V CDR1 and CDR2: SGDLS, YYNGEE. Trimming took 0 bases from V and 6 from J, leaving 18 bases between them. CDR3 in amino acids: CASSVVSRGLRDGYTF. The DNA for the CDR3 is TGTGCCAGCAGCGTAGTATCCCGGGGACTTCGGGATGGCTACACCTTC.